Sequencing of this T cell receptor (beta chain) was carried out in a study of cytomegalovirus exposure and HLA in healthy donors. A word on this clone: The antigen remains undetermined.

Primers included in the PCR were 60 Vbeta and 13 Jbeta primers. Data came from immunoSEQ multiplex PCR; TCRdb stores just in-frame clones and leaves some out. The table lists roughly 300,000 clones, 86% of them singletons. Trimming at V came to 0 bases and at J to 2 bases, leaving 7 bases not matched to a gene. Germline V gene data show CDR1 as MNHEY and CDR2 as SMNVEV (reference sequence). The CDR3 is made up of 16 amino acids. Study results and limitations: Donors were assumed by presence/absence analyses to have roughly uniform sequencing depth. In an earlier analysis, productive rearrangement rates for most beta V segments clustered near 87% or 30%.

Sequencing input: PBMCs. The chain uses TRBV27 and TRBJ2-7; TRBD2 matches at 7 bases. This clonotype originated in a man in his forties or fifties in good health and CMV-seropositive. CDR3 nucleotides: TGTGCCAGCAGTTTATCGGGGCTAGCGGCGGCCTACGAGCAGTACTTC. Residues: CASSLSGLAAAYEQYF.